This T cell receptor (beta chain) derives from a study of T-cell reconstitution after alpha-beta-depleted transplantation in children. The ends lost 6 bases at V and 3 bases at J; junction bases unmatched: 1. The CDR3 is 13 residues long. Unique molecular identifiers were used to barcode this TCRbeta library. TCRdb itself ran the PCR reads through MiXCR, one entry per CDR3 protein. Here the sample spans a few hundred thousand distinct CDR3 sequences, approximately 30% being singletons. This clonotype was seen more than once but under ten times. This TCR was sampled from a boy in the first two years of life with Wiskott-Aldrich syndrome, due to receive a stem cell transplant. The sample was PBMCs, taken before TCRalphabeta/CD19-depleted stem cell transplant. The chain uses TRBV12-3 or TRBV12-4 and TRBJ2-7; 11 bases align to TRBD2. This CDR3 reads CASRLAGVYEQYF. The CDR3 region has the DNA TGTGCCAGCAGACTAGCGGGAGTCTACGAGCAGTACTTC.